This T cell receptor (beta chain) derives from a study of cytomegalovirus exposure and HLA in healthy donors. Primers: 60 Vbeta forward and 13 Jbeta reverse. In the study's own analysis: Roughly 10 million shared chains were among 80 million or so unique TCR beta chains counted in a later analysis. The data were produced by immunoSEQ multiplex PCR, yet TCRdb's version contains in-frame clones alone and is incomplete. V, J and clone size were drawn from that table, and D and trimming were deduced from the DNA. This table has approximately 140,000 clones, almost 80% appearing once. The table lists this clone with a few counts. Its target is not known. Germline values: CDR1 SGDLS, CDR2 YYNGEE. V was trimmed by 4 bases and J by 0 bases, leaving 11 bases between them. The CDR3 is 16 residues long. Whole-study findings and limits: Later, an analysis found that common viral pathogens appeared to be linked with several of the most significant clusters. Because they were indistinguishable, some V segments, including TRBV6-2 and TRBV6-3, were excluded.

The J gene is TRBJ2-6, the V gene TRBV9; D is ambiguous. The clonotype comes from a woman aged 40 to 50 in good health and CMV-seropositive. Sequenced sample: PBMCs. CDR3: CASSLRLISGANVLTF. CDR3 DNA: TGTGCCAGCAGCCTGCGACTTATCTCTGGGGCCAACGTCCTGACTTTC. The full variable domain, rest sourced from reference TRBV9 and TRBJ2-6, is DSGVTQTPKHLITATGQRVTLRCSPRSGDLSVYWYQQSLDQGLQFLIQYYNGEERAKGNILERFSAQQFPDLHSELNLSSLELGDSALYFCASSLRLISGANVLTFGAGSRLTVL.